Each of the 6 T cell receptor beta chains below was sequenced from the same sample in a study of shared clonotypes between healthy human individuals. Sequenced by immunoSEQ multiplex PCR; TCRdb stores in-frame clones only, minus some. The sample gives about 2 million clones, approximately 95% of which show up once; 0.1% to 0.15% is in the top ten. Sequenced sample: naive CD4+ T cells sorted from blood. Subset described: CD45RA+ positively selected. Receptors were obtained from a man between 18 and 35 years old in good health.

For the CDR3, the DNA is TGTGCCAGCAGGCCCGGGGGCAGCTCCTACAATGAGCAGTTCTTC. Its protein product is CASRPGGSSYNEQFF. The V call is TRBV6-1, the J call TRBJ2-1; either TRBD1 or TRBD2 may fit D (6 bases each). The germline gives CDR1 MNHNS, CDR2 SASEGT. The CDR3 consists of 15 residues. V lost 6 bases, J lost 0 bases, and 12 bases lay in between.

This chain links TRBV28 with TRBJ2-7; TRBD1 or TRBD2 may be the D gene (6 bases each). CDR3 size: 14 residues. Between the trimmed V and J ends, which lost 10 bases and 1 base, there was a span of 17 bases. Germline V gene lookup returns CDR1 MDHEN and CDR2 SYDVKM. CDR3 sequence: CAIGLGGWSYEQYF. The CDR3 DNA is TGTGCCATCGGTCTGGGGGGCTGGTCCTACGAGCAGTACTTC.

Details on this clone: Other DNA variants within this sample encode the same CDR3. V is TRBV7-2 and J is TRBJ2-2; 11 bases align to TRBD2. Trimming at V came to 3 bases and at J to 1 base, leaving 1 base not matched to a gene. This CDR3 contains 16 residues. Germline V lookup: CDR1 SGHTA, CDR2 FQGNSA. In nucleotides, the CDR3 is TGTGCCAGCAGCTTTCTAGCGGGAGGGAACACCGGGGAGCTGTTTTTT. This sequence encodes CASSFLAGGNTGELFF.

The chain joins TRBV7-9 to TRBJ1-1, with D possibly TRBD1 on 5 matching bases. The V gene's germline CDR1 is SEHNR and CDR2 FQNEAQ (reference sequence). V shed 10 bases and J shed 3 bases, with 18 bases lying between them. The CDR3 is 14 amino acids. CDR3 region: CATEDILGDTEAFF. The CDR3 region has the DNA TGTGCCACCGAGGACATACTTGGGGACACTGAAGCTTTCTTT.

To note about this clone: The same CDR3 is also encoded by other DNA sequences in this sample. The CDR3 nucleotides are TGTGCCAGCAGTTACGGAGGGGGAGAGACCCAGTACTTC. It translates to CASSYGGGETQYF. This chain connects TRBV6-6 to TRBJ2-5, with D possibly called TRBD1 or TRBD2 (6 bases each). The germline gives CDR1 MNHNY, CDR2 SVGAGI (reference sequence). The CDR3 loop spans 13 amino acids. The V end was cut by 2 bases, the J end by 4 bases, with 8 bases between.

Concerning this clone: One end of the junction fails to match germline, which may point to a read error. The chain links TRBV13 to TRBJ2-7; TRBD1 matches 9 bases. Germline V CDR1 and CDR2: PRHDT, FYEKMQ (reference sequence). This CDR3 is 14 amino acids long. CDR3 bases: TGTGCCGGCAGCTTAGGTTGGGACAGGGATAATCAGTACTTC. Residues: CAGSLGWDRDNQYF.